This T cell receptor beta chain originates from a study of CD8 T cells in ankylosing spondylitis. By quantitative 5'-RACE with molecular barcodes, the TCR beta libraries were made. One entry per CDR3 protein, called by TCRdb with MiXCR from the 5' RACE reads. This sample carries over 150,000 distinct CDR3 sequences, around 13% of them seen once, and the ten largest clones take 16%. CDR1 is SQVTM, CDR2 ANQGSEA, per germline. The V gene lost 7 bases and the J gene lost 3 bases, with 15 bases spanning the gap. The length of the CDR3 is 13 residues. Study outcomes and limitations: In synovial fluid and blood from reactive arthritis, some motif variants were previously reported. Typical of ankylosing spondylitis blood, it appeared, was a TCR beta motif of seven to nine highly homologous variants.

Regarding this clonotype: The antigen is not known.

Sequencing was done on a sample of blood, either unsorted or a sorted T cell fraction (not recorded which). The clonotype comes from a male donor with ankylosing spondylitis or in good health (not recorded which). This chain joins TRBV29-1 and TRBJ1-1; D perhaps matches TRBD1 (5 bases). As DNA, the CDR3 is TGCAGCGCCTATCAGGGTACGGACACTGAAGCTTTCTTT. Its translation is CSAYQGTDTEAFF.